This T cell receptor (beta chain) comes out of a study of T-cell memory formation after mild COVID-19. Study-wide points: Later expanders leaned toward CD4+, whereas clones contracting from day 15 to 85 were balanced CD4/CD8.

This clonotype was detected a few times. Its antigen is still unknown. The length of the CDR3 is 15 residues. With 6 bases removed from V and 3 bases from J, the gap between germline ends came to 16 bases. The V gene's germline CDR1 is MGHRA and CDR2 YSYEKL. TCRdb itself ran the 5' RACE reads through MiXCR, one entry per CDR3 protein. Among under 300,000 distinct CDR3 sequences listed, 8% to 9% were seen once. Sequenced sample: PBMCs or a T cell subset sorted from them (not recorded which). The TCR was taken from a man between 18 and 29 years old who had mild COVID-19 (a few samples of this study predate the infection). Cell type and time point are not known. V usage is TRBV4-1 and J usage is TRBJ2-3, with D possibly being TRBD1 or TRBD2 (5 bases each). CDR3 nucleotides: TGCGCCAGCAGAATCAGGGACCGGAGGACAGATACGCAGTATTTT. Its protein is CASRIRDRRTDTQYF.